This record covers a single T cell receptor (beta chain). Its matching antigen is unknown. Libraries were prepared by immunoSEQ multiplex PCR; TCRdb keeps only in-frame clonotypes and omits some of them. This table has 92,000 or so clones, about 84% appearing once. This entry comes from a study of OX40 agonist ivuxolimab in advanced cancers. Study results and limitations: There were, on average, more expanded clones in CD8+ T cells than in CD4+.

The length of the CDR3 is 13 residues. The V end was cut by 6 bases, the J end by 6 bases, with 12 bases between. Per the germline V gene, CDR1 is SGHTA and CDR2 is FQGNSA. The chain is built from TRBV7-2 and TRBJ1-5; D is unclear. This receptor was obtained from an adult with an advanced solid tumor such as melanoma, head and neck, liver or kidney cancer. Sequenced here: CD4+ or CD8+ T cells sorted from blood, sampled in a trial of the OX40 agonist ivuxolimab. This chain's CDR3 is CASSSTDTQPQHF. In nucleotides, the CDR3 is TGTGCCAGCAGTTCTACAGATACTCAGCCCCAGCATTTT.